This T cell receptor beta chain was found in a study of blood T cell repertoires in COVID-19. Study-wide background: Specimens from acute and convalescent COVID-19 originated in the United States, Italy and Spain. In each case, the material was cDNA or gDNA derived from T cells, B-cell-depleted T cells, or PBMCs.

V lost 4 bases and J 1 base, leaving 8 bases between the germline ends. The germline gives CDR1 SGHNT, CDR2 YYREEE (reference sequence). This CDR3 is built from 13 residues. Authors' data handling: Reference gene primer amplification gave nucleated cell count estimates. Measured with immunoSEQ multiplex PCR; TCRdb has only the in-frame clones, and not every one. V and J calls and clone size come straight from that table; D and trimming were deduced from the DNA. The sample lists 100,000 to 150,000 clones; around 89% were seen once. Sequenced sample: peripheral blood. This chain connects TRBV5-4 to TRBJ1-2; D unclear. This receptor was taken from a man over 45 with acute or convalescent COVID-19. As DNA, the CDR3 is TGTGCCAGCAGCGTGGGTAGTAACTATGGCTACACCTTC. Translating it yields CASSVGSNYGYTF.